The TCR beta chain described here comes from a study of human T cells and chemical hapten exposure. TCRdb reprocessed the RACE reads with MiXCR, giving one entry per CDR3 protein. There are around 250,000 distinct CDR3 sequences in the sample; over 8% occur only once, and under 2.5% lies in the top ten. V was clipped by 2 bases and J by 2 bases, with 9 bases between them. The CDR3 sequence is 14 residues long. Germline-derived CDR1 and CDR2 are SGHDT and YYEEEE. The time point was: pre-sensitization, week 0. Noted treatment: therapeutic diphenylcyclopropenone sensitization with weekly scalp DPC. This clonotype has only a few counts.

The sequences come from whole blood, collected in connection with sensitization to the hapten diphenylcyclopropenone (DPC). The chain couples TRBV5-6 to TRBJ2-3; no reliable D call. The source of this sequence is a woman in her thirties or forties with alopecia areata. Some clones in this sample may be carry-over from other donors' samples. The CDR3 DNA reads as TGTGCCAGCAGCTTTGGTGGGATCACAGATACGCAGTATTTT. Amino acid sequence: CASSFGGITDTQYF. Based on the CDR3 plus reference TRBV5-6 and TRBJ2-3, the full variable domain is DAGVTQSPTHLIKTRGQQVTLRCSPKSGHDTVSWYQQALGQGPQFIFQYYEEEERQRGNFPDRFSGHQFPNYSSELNVNALLLGDSALYLCASSFGGITDTQYFGPGTRLTVL.